This T cell receptor beta chain is drawn from a study of glioma-infiltrating T cells after dendritic cell vaccination. Looking at the study overall: Autologous tumor lysate was loaded overnight onto monocyte-derived dendritic cells grown seven days with IL-4 and GM-CSF.

Assay used: immunoSEQ multiplex PCR; TCRdb lists only in-frame clones, some missing. The table lists 90,000 to 110,000 clones, around 89% of them singletons, with approximately 2.7% in the top ten. Notes on this clone: Its antigen is unknown.

Study-wide results and caveats: TCR clonality showed no direct relationship with survival.

Germline V CDR1 and CDR2: SGHVS, FNYEAQ. The V and J ends lost 0 bases and 1 base respectively, with 6 bases between them. This CDR3 spans 15 amino acids. Time point: after dendritic cell vaccination, including at tumor progression/relapse. The clonotype comes from a human donor with glioblastoma. Sequences were derived from blood, sampled after dendritic cell vaccination. J is TRBJ2-2 and V is TRBV7-6, with D possibly matching TRBD1 (6 bases). CDR3 loop: CASSLATGNTGELFF. CDR3 nucleotide sequence: TGTGCCAGCAGCTTAGCGACAGGGAACACCGGGGAGCTGTTTTTT. The variable domain in full, completed from reference TRBV7-6 and TRBJ2-2, reads GAGVSQSPRYKVTKRGQDVALRCDPISGHVSLYWYRQALGQGPEFLTYFNYEAQQDKSGLPNDRFSAERPEGSISTLTIQRTEQRDSAMYRCASSLATGNTGELFFGEGSRLTVL.